This T cell receptor (beta chain) was obtained from a study of blood T cell repertoires in COVID-19 (dated by TCRdb to the early 2020s). In terms of the full investigation: Samples covering the acute and convalescent phases of COVID-19 were provided by collaborators in the United States, Italy and Spain. The prospective study material was composed of cDNA or gDNA derived from T cells, B-cell-depleted T cells, or PBMCs. Deeply sampled blood TCRbeta repertoires from subjects exposed to, actively infected with, or recovered from COVID-19 were included in the dataset. The repertoires were made available in a free public database intended to serve as a resource for research on the immune response to SARS-CoV-2. Samples came from the ongoing ImmuneRACE study (first 160 participants) plus 1,254 subjects from 6 global collaborators. Nearly every sample came with metadata listing a de-identified subject ID, COVID-19 status, age in years and sex. Where available, HLA class I and class II types were taken from metadata supplied by the sample provider and were not determined by assay-based typing.

The CDR3 goes from the cysteine to the phenylalanine over 16 residues. The retained sequence is limited to the CDR3, 48 bases, with the frame set at the first base. V loses 4 bases at its end and J loses 5 bases; junction bases beyond the gene matches: 7. The CDR1 and CDR2 encoded by the germline V gene are KGHSH and LQKENI. A remark on this clone: What this receptor recognizes is not known. No base qualities exist here, and no much larger clone lies one base off it.

The immunoSEQ Assay, a bias-controlled multiplex PCR, was used to amplify TCRbeta CDR3 regions from genomic DNA. Concerning the study's data processing: Within the assay, amplification of reference gene primers was used to estimate how many nucleated cells each sample contained. To quantify the absolute abundance of each unique TCRbeta CDR3 rearrangement, sequence reads were collapsed and filtered. For each sample, productive Simpson clonality was calculated as the square root of Simpson's diversity index across productive rearrangements. TCRdb stores this immuneACCESS table with in-frame sequences only. Part of the clones is absent; in the studies checked, under half of the shortfall reflects unresolved V genes, and no reason is known for the rest. That table furnishes V, J and clone size, whereas the DNA furnished D and trimming. The table for this sample lists about 250,000 clones; around 89% of them were counted only once. The ten largest clonotypes hold roughly 0.8% of the sample.

Whole blood was collected in K2EDTA tubes by collaborating institutions according to the institutions' own protocols. For TCRbeta analysis, collaborator samples were shipped as frozen whole blood, as isolated PBMCs, or as DNA extracted from either sample type. General conclusions and limits of the study: The quantity of clinical and demographic metadata differed by source and by participant and was supplied without curation.

The rearranged segments are TRBV18 and TRBJ2-5, with 13 central nucleotides matching TRBD2. What was sequenced was peripheral blood. The receptor comes from a man aged 30 to 45 with acute or convalescent COVID-19. The CDR3 reads CASSRGLAGLHETQYF. The DNA is TGTGCCAGCTCACGGGGACTAGCGGGATTACACGAGACCCAGTACTTC. The variable domain in full, with residues beyond the CDR3 obtained from the reference TRBV18 and TRBJ2-5 genes, is NAGVMQNPRHLVRRRGQEARLRCSPMKGHSHVYWYRQLPEEGLKFMVYLQKENIIDESGMPKERFSAEFPKEGPSILRIQQVVRGDSAAYFCASSRGLAGLHETQYFGPGTRLLVL.